The 14 T cell receptor beta chains below come from one sample, sequenced in a study of blood T cell repertoires in COVID-19. The method was immunoSEQ multiplex PCR; TCRdb's version includes in-frame clones alone and lacks a portion of them. The sample has approximately 190,000 clones; about 88% are singletons. The source material was peripheral blood. Source of these receptors: a woman between 40 and 55 years old who had recovered from COVID-19.

This clone was found a few times. This CDR3 reads CASSLARGAFNEQFF. The CDR3 DNA sequence: TGTGCCAGCAGCTTAGCCAGGGGGGCTTTCAATGAGCAGTTCTTC. V usage is TRBV7-2 and J usage is TRBJ2-1; TRBD1 is a possible D gene (7 bases). Germline assignment: CDR1 SGHTA and CDR2 FQGNSA. There are 15 residues in the CDR3. V was pared by 0 bases and J by 6 bases, with 12 bases between.

The CDR3 DNA reads TGTGCCAGCTCACCTCCGTCCCAGGGTAACACTGAAGCTTTCTTT. Translation: CASSPPSQGNTEAFF. The chain links TRBV18 to TRBJ1-1; TRBD1 is a possible D gene (5 bases). This CDR3 is 15 amino acids long. CDR1 is KGHSH and CDR2 is LQKENI in the germline V gene. Trimming removed 3 bases from V and 2 bases from J, with 13 bases in between.

The chain has TRBV11-2 and TRBJ2-7, with 7 bases that match TRBD1. CDR3 size: 13 residues. Germline CDR1 and CDR2: SGHAT and FQNNGV. The ends lost 5 bases at V and 6 bases at J; junction bases unmatched: 7. For the CDR3, the DNA is TGTGCCAGCAGCCCACAACAGGGGACCGAGCAGTACTTC. It encodes CASSPQQGTEQYF. The full variable domain, rest sourced from reference TRBV11-2 and TRBJ2-7, is EAGVAQSPRYKIIEKRQSVAFWCNPISGHATLYWYQQILGQGPKLLIQFQNNGVVDDSQLPKDRFSAERLKGVDSTLKIQPAKLEDSAVYLCASSPQQGTEQYFGPGTRLTVT.

V gene TRBV5-1 combines with J gene TRBJ2-1, with 8 bases identical to TRBD2. With V trimmed by 1 base and J by 3 bases, 3 bases remained unmatched. Germline V CDR1 and CDR2: SGHRS, YFSETQ. The CDR3 is made up of 15 amino acids. For the CDR3, the DNA is TGCGCCAGCAGCTTGCGACTAGCGATCTACAATGAGCAGTTCTTC. Protein product: CASSLRLAIYNEQFF. Using reference TRBV5-1 and TRBJ2-1 for the parts outside the CDR3, the full variable domain is KAGVTQTPRYLIKTRGQQVTLSCSPISGHRSVSWYQQTPGQGLQFLFEYFSETQRNKGNFPGRFSGRQFSNSRSEMNVSTLELGDSALYLCASSLRLAIYNEQFFGPGTRLTVL.

The chain's CDR3 is CASSRTGVGGNTIYF. For the CDR3, the DNA is TGTGCCAGCAGTCGGACAGGGGTGGGTGGAAACACCATATATTTT. The chain links TRBV27 to TRBJ1-3; 9 nucleotides align to TRBD1. This CDR3 spans 15 amino acids. The germline V gene encodes CDR1 MNHEY and CDR2 SMNVEV (reference sequence). Losses at the gene ends were 5 bases for V and 3 bases for J; bases not matched to a gene: 5.

The chain carries TRBV5-1 and TRBJ1-4; D is unclear. The V end lost 1 base, the J end lost 5 bases, and 6 bases lay between the germline ends. The CDR3 totals 13 residues. Per the germline V gene, CDR1 is SGHRS and CDR2 is YFSETQ. CDR3 residues: CASSLIQNEKLFF. The CDR3 DNA reads as TGCGCCAGCAGCTTGATACAGAATGAAAAACTGTTTTTT. The full variable domain, its missing parts supplied by reference TRBV5-1 and TRBJ1-4, is KAGVTQTPRYLIKTRGQQVTLSCSPISGHRSVSWYQQTPGQGLQFLFEYFSETQRNKGNFPGRFSGRQFSNSRSEMNVSTLELGDSALYLCASSLIQNEKLFFGSGTQLSVL.

This clone was seen once. The chain employs TRBV11-2 and TRBJ2-7; TRBD2 agrees at 14 bases. Looked up from germline, CDR1 is SGHAT and CDR2 is FQNNGV. The CDR3 consists of 16 residues. V dropped 5 bases and J dropped 5; count of bases not matched to a gene: 8. The CDR3 sequence: CASSGGLAGATHEQYF. The CDR3 coding sequence is TGTGCCAGCAGCGGGGGACTAGCGGGAGCAACCCACGAGCAGTACTTC.

V usage is TRBV5-6 and J usage is TRBJ2-4; a possible D gene is TRBD1 (6 bases). Per germline, CDR1 SGHDT and CDR2 YYEEEE. The ends were cut back, 3 bases at V and 1 base at J, with 14 bases in the middle. The CDR3 is 16 amino acids. The CDR3 DNA follows: TGTGCCAGCAGCTCGGACAGACGTTTGGCCAAAAACATTCAGTACTTC. Its translation is CASSSDRRLAKNIQYF. The whole variable domain, filled in from reference TRBV5-6 and TRBJ2-4, reads DAGVTQSPTHLIKTRGQQVTLRCSPKSGHDTVSWYQQALGQGPQFIFQYYEEEERQRGNFPDRFSGHQFPNYSSELNVNALLLGDSALYLCASSSDRRLAKNIQYFGAGTRLSVL.

The genes are TRBV20-1 and TRBJ2-5, with D uncertain. Germline assignment: CDR1 DFQATT and CDR2 SNEGSKA (reference sequence). Trimming shortened V by 3 bases and J by 5 bases, and 13 bases separated the two germline ends. The CDR3 is made up of 13 amino acids. Here the CDR3 reads CSASLVRSETQYF. Written as DNA, the CDR3 is TGCAGTGCTAGTTTAGTAAGAAGCGAGACCCAGTACTTC.

The rearrangement links TRBV6-5 to TRBJ1-1; 7 nucleotides match TRBD1. This CDR3 comprises 14 residues. Germline CDR1 is MNHEY and CDR2 is SVGAGI. V shed 6 bases, J shed 10 bases, and the junction held 14 bases outside the gene matches. In DNA, the CDR3 is TGTGCCAGCAGCCTCAACTTAGGGACAGCGGGAGCTTTCTTT. Translating it yields CASSLNLGTAGAFF.

The chain joins TRBV6-1 to TRBJ1-2; a weak D match, TRBD1 (6 bases). Germline loops: CDR1 MNHNS, CDR2 SASEGT. The CDR3 runs to 13 residues. The V and J ends lost 1 base and 5 bases respectively, with 8 bases between them. The CDR3 DNA is TGTGCCAGCAGTGAAGACAGGGTTTATGGCTACACCTTC. This sequence encodes CASSEDRVYGYTF.

The chain links TRBV3-1 (or the pseudogene TRBV3-2) to TRBJ2-7; TRBD2 aligns across 7 bases. V shed 6 bases and J 1 base; nucleotides not matched to a gene: 6. This CDR3 is built from 14 residues. The germline V gene has CDR1 LGHDT and CDR2 YNNKEL (reference sequence). This CDR3 is CASRHTSESYEQYF. In DNA form, the CDR3 reads TGTGCCAGCAGACATACTAGCGAATCCTACGAGCAGTACTTC.

This rearrangement joins TRBV29-1 to TRBJ1-1; 7 bases map to TRBD1. The V and J ends lost 6 bases and 1 base, in that order; junction bases with no gene match: 8. Germline CDR1 SQVTM, CDR2 ANQGSEA. The CDR3 extends over 14 amino acids. The CDR3 DNA reads as TGCAGCGTCCGACAGGGTCAATCGAACACTGAAGCTTTCTTT. Translation: CSVRQGQSNTEAFF.

This chain joins TRBV14 and TRBJ1-2, with D tentatively TRBD1 (5 bases). The CDR3 is 14 amino acids. CDR1 and CDR2 (germline): SGHDN, FVKESK. V lost 4 bases to trimming and J lost 4 bases, with 13 bases between them. The CDR3, as DNA: TGTGCCAGCAGCCCGTGGGGGGTCGTCTATGGCTACACCTTC. It encodes CASSPWGVVYGYTF.